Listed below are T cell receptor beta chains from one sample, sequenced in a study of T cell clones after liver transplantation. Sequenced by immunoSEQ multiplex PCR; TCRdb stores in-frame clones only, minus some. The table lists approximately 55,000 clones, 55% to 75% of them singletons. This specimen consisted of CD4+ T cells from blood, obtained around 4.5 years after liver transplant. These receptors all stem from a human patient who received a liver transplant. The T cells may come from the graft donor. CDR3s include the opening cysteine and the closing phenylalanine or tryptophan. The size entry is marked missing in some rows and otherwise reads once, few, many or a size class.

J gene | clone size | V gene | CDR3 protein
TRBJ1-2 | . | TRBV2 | CASRTLGVSNYGYTF
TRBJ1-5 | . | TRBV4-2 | CASRKVADNQPQHF
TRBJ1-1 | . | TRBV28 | CASSLAGINTEAFF
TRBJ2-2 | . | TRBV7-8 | CASSRRPSGNTGELFF
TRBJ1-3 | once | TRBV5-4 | CASSLEGARGNTIYF
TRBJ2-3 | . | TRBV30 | CAWISPADTQYF
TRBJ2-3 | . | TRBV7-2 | CASSPFPRGGRSGTDTQYF
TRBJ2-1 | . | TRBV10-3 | CAISGTSNEQFF
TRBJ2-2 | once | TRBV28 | CASERQLPGELFF
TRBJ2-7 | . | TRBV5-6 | CASSLKPGYEQYF
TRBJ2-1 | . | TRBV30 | CAWGLGGGGYNEQFF
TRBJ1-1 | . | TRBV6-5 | CASSYRTGAAFF
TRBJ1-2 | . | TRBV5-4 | CASSFGQGGSGTYGYTF
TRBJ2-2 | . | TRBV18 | CASSPLLSAVTTGELFF
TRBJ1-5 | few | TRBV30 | CAWSGMSSNQPQHF
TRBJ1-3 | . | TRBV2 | CASRNRDTIYF
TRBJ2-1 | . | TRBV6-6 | CASRPRPDSYNEQFF
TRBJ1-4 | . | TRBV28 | CASSTRVTVLF
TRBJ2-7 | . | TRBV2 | CASQLLGGSSYEQYF
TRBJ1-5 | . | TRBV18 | CASSPREMSDSNQPQHF
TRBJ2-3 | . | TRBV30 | CAWTQGGQSLDTQYF
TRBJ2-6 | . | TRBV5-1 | CASSLTTRTRSGANVLTF
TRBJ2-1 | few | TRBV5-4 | CASSLKVGYSYNEQFF
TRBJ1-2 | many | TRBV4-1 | CASSQDQGANYGYTF
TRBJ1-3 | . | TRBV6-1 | CATSTTWGRGNTIYF
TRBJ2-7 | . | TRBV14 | CASSQDLARWYEQYF
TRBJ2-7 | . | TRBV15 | CATSRDGGLSYEQYF
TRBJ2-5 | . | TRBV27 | CASGRIQETQYF
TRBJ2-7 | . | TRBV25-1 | CADGKKGNEQYF
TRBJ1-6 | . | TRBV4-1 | CASSQDRRRDNSPLHF
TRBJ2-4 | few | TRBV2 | CASSDQGAGDIQYF
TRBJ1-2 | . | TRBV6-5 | CASSLQGVGYGYTF
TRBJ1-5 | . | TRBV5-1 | CASSSTGEDNQPQHF
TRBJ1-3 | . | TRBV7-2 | CASSLKSNPSGNTIYF
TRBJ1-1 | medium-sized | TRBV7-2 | CASSPGTNTEAFF
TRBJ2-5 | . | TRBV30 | CAWGTYQETQYF
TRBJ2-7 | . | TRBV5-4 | CASSGAYEQYF
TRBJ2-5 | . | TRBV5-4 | CASSSSGVETQYF
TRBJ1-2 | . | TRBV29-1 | CSVYANYGYTF
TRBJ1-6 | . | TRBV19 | CASSLQGLYSPLHF
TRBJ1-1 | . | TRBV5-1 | CASSSQETGTVNTEAFF
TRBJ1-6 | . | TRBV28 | CASEPLRGNSPLHF